This T cell receptor beta chain was identified in a study of T cells in Graves' hyperthyroidism and ophthalmopathy. V trimming: 6 bases; J trimming: 2 bases; junction bases outside the gene matches: 5. From germline, CDR1 is MNHNS and CDR2 SASEGT. The CDR3 is 16 residues long. General study results and limits: Separation of ophthalmopathy from stable hyperthyroidism was achieved by a 13 V-J model. Also found in blood were most expanded thyroid clonotypes above 0.001.

The source material, RNA transcripts, was used to amplify TCR beta CDR3 regions. TCR CDR3 regions were first amplified by RT-PCR with HTBI primers. TCRdb itself ran the multiplex PCR reads through MiXCR, one entry per CDR3 protein. Of a few hundred thousand distinct CDR3 sequences in the sample, about 15% were seen once. This clonotype has ten or more counts. What it recognizes is unknown. Those with hyperthyroidism were 18 to 65 years old, newly diagnosed, and ill for under 2 months. Exclusion followed for patients with uncontrolled infection, other autoimmune disease, pregnancy or lactation. The TCR comes from a woman aged 18 to 35 with Graves' hyperthyroidism. The chain joins TRBV6-1 to TRBJ2-6; 9 bases map to TRBD1. The sequencing input was blood. The CDR3 protein is CASRDTGGTGANVLTF. CDR3 nucleotide sequence: TGTGCCAGCAGAGACACAGGGGGCACTGGGGCCAACGTCCTGACTTTC.